This TCR beta chain emerged from a study of beta chain features in type 1 diabetes (dated by TCRdb to the late 2010s). About the full investigation: Mean age, gender distribution, total cell number and subset yield were not different between patients and healthy donors. A total of approximately 110,000,000 sorted cells were examined across all samples, and a strong correlation was observed between cell number per subset and RNA yield. In the study, recently diagnosed type 1 diabetes patients and matched healthy donors were compared on the TCRB repertoires of their sorted circulating CD4+ T cell subsets. Naive and central memory subsets were obtained from all 30 or so donors, but regulatory and stem cell-like memory subsets were isolated from only 8 patients and roughly eight healthy donors.

CDR1 GTSNPN and CDR2 SVGIG are derived from the germline V gene (reference sequence). The CDR3 goes from the cysteine to the phenylalanine over 17 residues. Kept here is only the CDR3 DNA, which spans 51 bases and is read in frame from base 1. Trimming takes 0 bases off V and 4 bases off J; junction bases not matched to a gene: 14. The entire amount of isolated RNA was reverse transcribed using the High Capacity cDNA Reverse Transcription Kit, so the sequenced TCRB transcripts were expressed ones. Deep immunoSEQ sequencing was performed on naive, central memory and regulatory T cell samples, with an average of around 3.5 million total reads per sample. Sorted cells were lysed in RLT buffer and RNA was extracted with DNase-treated RNeasy Micro or Mini kits, depending on cell number. Each cell subset was processed separately to prevent cross-contamination, with patient and healthy donor samples processed together. The immunoSEQ multiplex PCR was used to amplify TCRB sequences from cDNA, generating 87-bp fragments that spanned the CDR3 region. The amplicons were sequenced using the Illumina HiSeq platform. As for the authors' bioinformatics: Synthetic template baselines were used to correct PCR bias computationally, reads within Hamming distance 2 were collapsed together, and singletons that could not be merged were discarded. By aligning reads against IMGT, V, D and J genes, CDR3 length, and insertions or deletions at six rearrangement sites were assigned. Clonotype counts were normalized to sorted cell number within each subset before computing true diversity and Gini coefficients with the tcR R package. Repertoire sharing was quantified using the overlap coefficient calculated on TCRB nucleotide sequences. Out-of-frame TCRB sequences from naive cells were analyzed as a proxy for the pre-selection repertoire. Held by TCRdb, this immuneACCESS table contains in-frame sequences only and omits some clones. Under half of the omission traces to an unresolved V gene where checked; the cause of the rest is unknown. The D gene and trimming were derived from the DNA, and the V and J assignments and clone size from that table. A total of 600,000 or so clones appear in this sample, about 14% of them only once. The biggest ten clones account for 0.03% to 0.04% of the sample.

Findings and caveats that apply to the study as a whole: A moderate but significant shortening of TCRB CDR3 length was observed in type 1 diabetes patients in all four CD4+ subsets. Only small numbers of individuals were included in the HLA sub-analyses, which left unresolved whether HLA type had any influence on TCRB rearrangement. Because cDNA rather than genomic DNA was sequenced, highly expressing activated cells could have been over-represented, although no difference in activation and CD3 levels was found between groups. Fewer insertions and more nucleotide deletions at VDJ recombination sites were observed in patients with type 1 diabetes, implying thymic rearrangement abnormalities. PCR might favor shorter templates, but patient and control samples were amplified and corrected together, so any skew would affect both groups equally. The naive, central memory and regulatory TCRB repertoires appeared to resemble one another more closely among patients than among healthy donors.

This clone was counted between two and nine times. It lacks a known antigen. No clone much larger than this one lies a single base away; base qualities are absent. Each donor gave one peripheral blood draw, roughly 120 mL on average, collected into heparinised tubes. Naive, central memory, regulatory and stem cell-like memory CD4+ T cells were sorted on a BD FACSAria II using a panel including CD45RO, CCR7, CD25, CD127, CD95 and CD27. Every sorted population had a purity above 95%. PBMCs were isolated immediately by Lymphoprep density gradient centrifugation and stained directly without culture. Samples were stained and sorted in pairs, with one healthy donor and one patient per experiment, so that batch effects were minimized.

The sequence was collected from a man between 18 and 29 years old with type 1 diabetes. The chain employs TRBV30 and TRBJ1-2; TRBD1 aligns with 7 central bases. The material sequenced was naive CD4+ T cells from blood. Read against the paper, the sample's cell subset or site label means: true naive CD4+ T cells. The DNA sequence is TGTGCCTGGAGTGTTAACAGGGGAGGTCTGCCCGTCTATGGCTACACCTTC. Its translation reads: CAWSVNRGGLPVYGYTF.